The 22 T cell receptor beta chains below all came from one sample that was sequenced in a study of shared clonotypes between healthy human individuals. Profiling relied on immunoSEQ multiplex PCR, and the TCRdb table lists in-frame clones only, not all of them. The data contain some 1.5 million clones, around 97% of them singletons. Sequenced sample: naive CD4+ T cells sorted from blood. Sample subset: CD45RA+ positively selected. These receptors all come from a man aged 25-45 years in good health.

For this clone: Germline is not matched at one junction end, which may reflect a read error. V and J are TRBV2 and TRBJ1-1, with D maybe TRBD1 (6 bases). This CDR3 comprises 15 residues. Germline V lookup: CDR1 SNHLY, CDR2 FYNNEI. The CDR3 DNA reads as TGTGCCAGCAGGGAAGACGGACAGAGGAACACTGAAGCTTTCTTT. This codes for CASREDGQRNTEAFF.

The chain uses TRBV11-2 and TRBJ2-7, with D possibly being TRBD2 (7 bases). The CDR3 contains 18 residues. V lost 1 base and J lost 2, with 21 bases in between. Looked up from germline, CDR1 is SGHAT and CDR2 is FQNNGV. CDR3 sequence: CASSLAGGGGSLTYEQYF. In DNA form, the CDR3 reads TGTGCCAGCAGCTTAGCTGGTGGGGGCGGGAGCCTTACCTACGAGCAGTACTTC.

A word on this clone: This sample also contains other DNA sequences that code for the same CDR3. The chain is built from TRBV18 and TRBJ2-5, with 8 bases aligning to TRBD1. Germline V lookup: CDR1 KGHSH, CDR2 LQKENI. V was pared by 4 bases and J by 4 bases, with 2 bases of the junction left unmatched. This CDR3 is 13 amino acids long. Here the CDR3 DNA reads TGTGCCAGCTCACTTGACAGGGGAGAGACCCAGTACTTC. Its protein is CASSLDRGETQYF. The complete variable domain, with remaining parts taken from reference TRBV18 and TRBJ2-5, reads NAGVMQNPRHLVRRRGQEARLRCSPMKGHSHVYWYRQLPEEGLKFMVYLQKENIIDESGMPKERFSAEFPKEGPSILRIQQVVRGDSAAYFCASSLDRGETQYFGPGTRLLVL.

As DNA, the CDR3 is TGCGCCAGCAGCTTGGGGGATGACAGGCTTCAGCAGTTCTTC. Protein product: CASSLGDDRLQQFF. V and J are TRBV5-1 and TRBJ2-1; D perhaps matches TRBD1 (6 bases). V was trimmed by 0 bases and J by 11 bases, leaving 15 bases between them. Germline V gene data show CDR1 as SGHRS and CDR2 as YFSETQ. The CDR3 runs to 14 residues. The whole variable domain, remainder taken from reference TRBV5-1 and TRBJ2-1, is KAGVTQTPRYLIKTRGQQVTLSCSPISGHRSVSWYQQTPGQGLQFLFEYFSETQRNKGNFPGRFSGRQFSNSRSEMNVSTLELGDSALYLCASSLGDDRLQQFFGPGTRLTVL.

This sequence joins TRBV11-3 and TRBJ2-5; maybe TRBD1 (5 bases). The CDR3 length is 13 residues. V was cut by 5 bases and J by 0 bases, with 7 bases left in between. Germline CDR1 is SGHNT and CDR2 is YENEEA. The CDR3 nucleotides are TGTGCCAGCAGCAGGACATACCAAGAGACCCAGTACTTC. The encoded protein is CASSRTYQETQYF.

Only one count was recorded for this clone. The rearrangement uses TRBV10-2 and TRBJ2-2; TRBD1 matches at 8 bases. The germline V gene encodes CDR1 WSHSY and CDR2 SAAADI. The CDR3 length is 18 residues. The V and J ends lost 2 bases and 4 bases, in that order; junction bases with no gene match: 12. CDR3 DNA: TGCGCCAGCAGTGAGAATTTGAGACAGGGGTCCGTCACCGGGGAGCTGTTTTTT. Its protein is CASSENLRQGSVTGELFF.

The V and J genes are TRBV7-8 and TRBJ2-2; possible D gene TRBD1, 6 bases. This CDR3 region has 16 residues. The germline V gene encodes CDR1 SGHVS and CDR2 FQNEAQ. Trimming took 5 bases from V and 4 from J, leaving 17 bases between them. The CDR3, as DNA: TGTGCCAGCAGCCCCACTGGGGGCAGACCCACCGGGGAGCTGTTTTTT. Translated: CASSPTGGRPTGELFF. The full variable domain, its missing parts supplied by reference TRBV7-8 and TRBJ2-2, is GAGVSQSPRYKVAKRGQDVALRCDPISGHVSLFWYQQALGQGPEFLTYFQNEAQLDKSGLPSDRFFAERPEGSVSTLKIQRTQQEDSAVYLCASSPTGGRPTGELFFGEGSRLTVL.

This chain connects TRBV2 to TRBJ2-2; D is perhaps TRBD1 (6 bases). Germline V gene sequence: CDR1 SNHLY, CDR2 FYNNEI. V was trimmed by 8 bases and J by 4 bases, leaving 17 bases between them. This CDR3 region has 15 residues. The CDR3 DNA reads TGTGCCAGCCGGGGACACCGAGGGTCCACCGGGGAGCTGTTTTTT. This codes for CASRGHRGSTGELFF.

As to this clone: This same CDR3 is encoded by further DNA sequences in the sample. The chain carries TRBV11-2 and TRBJ2-1; D gene unclear. The V gene lost 1 base and the J gene lost 4 bases, with 5 bases spanning the gap. CDR1 is SGHAT and CDR2 is FQNNGV in the germline V gene. The length of the CDR3 is 13 residues. Written as DNA, the CDR3 is TGTGCCAGCAGCTTAGCTAGTTACAATGAGCAGTTCTTC. Translated: CASSLASYNEQFF.

This chain uses TRBV7-2 with TRBJ1-3; D might be TRBD1 (6 bases). The CDR3 is made up of 16 amino acids. V shed 3 bases and J shed 1 base, with 13 bases lying between them. Germline CDR1 and CDR2: SGHTA and FQGNSA. In DNA form, the CDR3 reads TGTGCCAGCAGCTTGCACCCCAGGGGTTCTGGAAACACCATATATTTT. It specifies CASSLHPRGSGNTIYF.

A note on this clone: The same CDR3 can be traced to other DNA sequences in this sample. This rearrangement joins TRBV2 to TRBJ1-4, with 7 bases identical to TRBD1. The length of the CDR3 is 14 residues. Germline CDR1 SNHLY, CDR2 FYNNEI. The V gene end was trimmed by 5 bases and the J gene end by 3 bases; junction bases not matched to a gene: 3. In DNA, the CDR3 is TGTGCCAGCAGTCCCGGGACAGCTAATGAAAAACTGTTTTTT. This gives the protein CASSPGTANEKLFF.

The V gene is TRBV10-3, the J gene TRBJ1-1; D perhaps matches TRBD1 (5 bases). The CDR3 covers 14 residues. CDR1 ENHRY and CDR2 SYGVKD come from the germline V gene. V was pared by 3 bases and J by 3 bases, with 11 bases between. For the CDR3, the DNA is TGTGCCATCAGTGATTGGGACGGGCACACTGAAGCTTTCTTT. Residues: CAISDWDGHTEAFF.

The genes are TRBV4-2 and TRBJ2-7; 7 bases line up with TRBD2. The length of the CDR3 is 17 residues. V trimming: 0 bases; J trimming: 5 bases; junction bases outside the gene matches: 13. Looked up from germline, CDR1 is LGHNA and CDR2 is YNFKEQ. The CDR3 DNA follows: TGTGCCAGCAGCCAAGAGAGGGGCGGGGCGGGAGTCAACGAGCAGTACTTC. Protein: CASSQERGGAGVNEQYF.

The V call is TRBV7-2, the J call TRBJ1-1; D is ambiguous. This CDR3 has 14 amino acids. V lost 0 bases and J lost 0, with 5 bases in between. The germline gives CDR1 SGHTA, CDR2 FQGNSA. The CDR3 sequence: CASSLASLNTEAFF. The DNA of the CDR3 is TGTGCCAGCAGCTTAGCCTCTCTGAACACTGAAGCTTTCTTT.

This chain connects TRBV30 to TRBJ1-5; D is unclear. The germline V gene has CDR1 GTSNPN and CDR2 SVGIG (reference sequence). V lost 1 base to trimming and J lost 4 bases, with 8 bases between them. The CDR3 covers 13 residues. CDR3: CAWSGAVNQPQHF. In nucleotides, the CDR3 is TGTGCCTGGAGTGGGGCAGTGAATCAGCCCCAGCATTTT.

The V gene is TRBV11-2, the J gene TRBJ1-2; D is unclear. This CDR3 spans 14 amino acids. V lost 0 bases and J 8 bases, leaving 13 bases between the germline ends. Germline V gene lookup returns CDR1 SGHAT and CDR2 FQNNGV. The CDR3, as DNA: TGTGCCAGCAGCTTAGAGGGCCACCGCGGGGGCTACACCTTC. Its protein is CASSLEGHRGGYTF.

The chain recombines TRBV29-1 with TRBJ1-4, with a tentative D call TRBD1 (6 bases). Trimming removed 7 bases from V and 5 bases from J, with 17 bases in between. Germline CDR1 and CDR2: SQVTM and ANQGSEA. CDR3 length equals 14 residues. Here the CDR3 reads CSAGDGQQNEKLFF. CDR3 sequence (DNA): TGCAGCGCTGGGGACGGACAGCAAAATGAAAAACTGTTTTTT.

The chain uses TRBV5-1 and TRBJ1-1; possibly TRBD1 for D (5 bases). V was clipped by 4 bases and J by 4 bases, with 14 bases between them. Germline values: CDR1 SGHRS, CDR2 YFSETQ. The CDR3 length is 14 residues. CDR3 residues: CASSLGTLSTEAFF. Written as DNA, the CDR3 is TGCGCCAGCAGCCTCGGGACCCTTTCCACTGAAGCTTTCTTT.

The chain uses TRBV21-1 and TRBJ1-2; the table's D gene call, TRBD1, was not cross checked with the DNA. TRBV21-1 is designated a pseudogene. The CDR3 extends over 12 amino acids. The CDR3 protein is CASSRHGHGYTF. The DNA for the CDR3 is TGTGCCAGCAGCAGACATGGGCATGGCTACACCTTC.

The V gene is TRBV18, the J gene TRBJ1-5; 12 bases are a match to TRBD1. With V trimmed by 0 bases and J by 1 base, 7 bases remained unmatched. Germline-derived CDR1 and CDR2 are KGHSH and LQKENI. This CDR3 has 19 residues. Here the CDR3 DNA reads TGTGCCAGCTCACCACCGGGACAGGGGGCCGGAGGGAGCAATCAGCCCCAGCATTTT. It encodes CASSPPGQGAGGSNQPQHF.

The CDR3 spells CASSRSGQGFYEQYF. DNA of the CDR3: TGTGCCAGTAGCCGATCGGGACAGGGCTTTTACGAGCAGTACTTC. This chain joins TRBV19 and TRBJ2-7, with 9 bases fitting TRBD1. V gave up 6 bases and J gave up 4 bases; unmatched junction bases: 10. The CDR3 extends over 15 amino acids. CDR1 and CDR2 (germline): LNHDA, SQIVND (reference sequence).

V usage is TRBV10-3 and J usage is TRBJ2-2; 10 nucleotides line up with TRBD2. The V and J ends lost 7 bases and 10 bases, in that order; junction bases with no gene match: 15. This CDR3 region has 16 residues. Looked up from germline, CDR1 is ENHRY and CDR2 is SYGVKD. For the CDR3, the DNA is TGTGCCATCAAGGCTAGCGGGGGAACCCTGGCGGAGGAGCTGTTTTTT. It specifies CAIKASGGTLAEELFF.